This T cell receptor beta chain was retrieved from a study of cytomegalovirus exposure and HLA in healthy donors. Overall study findings and caveats: TCR beta V- and J-gene trimming was later associated with a missense DCLRE1C variant.

The CDR3 has 16 amino acids. Germline V lookup: CDR1 SGHTS, CDR2 YDEGEE. V was pared by 4 bases and J by 2 bases, with 5 bases of the junction left unmatched. Vbeta (60) and Jbeta (13) primers were used in the PCR. Sequencing used immunoSEQ multiplex PCR; TCRdb keeps in-frame clones, though not all of them. The profile shows fewer than 70,000 clones, approximately 70% of them singletons. The sample holds a few counts of this clone. The antigen is not known. The V gene is TRBV5-8, the J gene TRBJ1-4; 10 bases fit TRBD1. This clonotype was sampled from a male donor in good health and CMV-seropositive. Input material: PBMCs. The CDR3 nucleotides are TGTGCCAGCAGCCCCCGACAGGGGGCCACTAATGAAAAACTGTTTTTT. Translated, it gives CASSPRQGATNEKLFF.